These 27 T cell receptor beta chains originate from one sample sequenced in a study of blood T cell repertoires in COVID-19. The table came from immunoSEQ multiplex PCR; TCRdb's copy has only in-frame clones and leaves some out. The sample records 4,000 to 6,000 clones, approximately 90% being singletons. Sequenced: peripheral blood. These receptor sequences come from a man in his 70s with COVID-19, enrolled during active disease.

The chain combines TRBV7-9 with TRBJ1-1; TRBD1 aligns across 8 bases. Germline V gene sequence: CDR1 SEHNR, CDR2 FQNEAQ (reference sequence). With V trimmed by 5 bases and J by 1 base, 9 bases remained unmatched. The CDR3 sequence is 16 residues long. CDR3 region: CASSPARGLANTEAFF. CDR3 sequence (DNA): TGTGCCAGCAGCCCCGCCAGGGGGCTGGCGAACACTGAAGCTTTCTTT.

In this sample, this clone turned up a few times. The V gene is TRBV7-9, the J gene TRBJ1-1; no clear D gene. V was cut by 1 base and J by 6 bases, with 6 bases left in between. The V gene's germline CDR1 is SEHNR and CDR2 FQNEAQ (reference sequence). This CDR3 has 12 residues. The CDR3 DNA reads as TGTGCCAGCAGCTTAGTGAGCGCTGAAGCTTTCTTT. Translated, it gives CASSLVSAEAFF.

CDR3 nucleotide sequence: TGCAGCGGTGGGGGGGATACGCAGTATTTT. Its translation: CSGGGDTQYF. The J gene is TRBJ2-3, the V gene TRBV29-1, with a weak D call TRBD2 (6 bases). The CDR3 is made up of 10 amino acids. Trimming left V 7 bases short and J 6 bases short, with 8 bases between. CDR1 SQVTM and CDR2 ANQGSEA come from the germline V gene.

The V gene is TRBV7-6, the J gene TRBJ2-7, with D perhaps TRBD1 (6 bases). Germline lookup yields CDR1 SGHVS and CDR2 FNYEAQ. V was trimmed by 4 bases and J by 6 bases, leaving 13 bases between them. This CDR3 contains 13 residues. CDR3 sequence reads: CASSSPTGTEQYF. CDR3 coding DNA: TGTGCCAGCAGCTCGCCGACAGGTACCGAGCAGTACTTC.

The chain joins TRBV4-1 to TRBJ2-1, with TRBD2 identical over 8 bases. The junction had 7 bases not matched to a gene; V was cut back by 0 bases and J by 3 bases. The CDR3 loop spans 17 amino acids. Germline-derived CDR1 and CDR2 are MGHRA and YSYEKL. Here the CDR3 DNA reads TGCGCCAGCAGCCAAGAAGAGCGGGAGTTGTACTACAATGAGCAGTTCTTC. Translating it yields CASSQEERELYYNEQFF.

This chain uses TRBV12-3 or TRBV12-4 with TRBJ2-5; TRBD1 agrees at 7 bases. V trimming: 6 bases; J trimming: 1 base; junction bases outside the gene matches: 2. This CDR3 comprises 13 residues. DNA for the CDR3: TGTGCCAGCAGGGGACAGCTCCAAGAGACCCAGTACTTC. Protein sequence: CASRGQLQETQYF.

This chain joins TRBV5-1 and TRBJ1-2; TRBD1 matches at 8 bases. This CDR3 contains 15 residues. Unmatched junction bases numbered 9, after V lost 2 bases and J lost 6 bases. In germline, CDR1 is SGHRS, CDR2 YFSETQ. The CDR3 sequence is CASSFGRGLRDGYTF. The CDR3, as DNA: TGCGCCAGCAGCTTCGGCAGGGGGCTCCGCGATGGCTACACCTTC.

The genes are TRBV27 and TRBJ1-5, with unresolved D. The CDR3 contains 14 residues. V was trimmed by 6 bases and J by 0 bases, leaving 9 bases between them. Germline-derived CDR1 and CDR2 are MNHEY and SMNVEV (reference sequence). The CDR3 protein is CASRFSGSNQPQHF. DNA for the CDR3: TGTGCCAGCAGGTTCTCGGGTAGCAATCAGCCCCAGCATTTT.

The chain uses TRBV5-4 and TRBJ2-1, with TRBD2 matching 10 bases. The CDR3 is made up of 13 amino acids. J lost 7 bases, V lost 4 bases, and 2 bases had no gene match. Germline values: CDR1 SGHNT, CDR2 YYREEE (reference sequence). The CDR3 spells CASSRAGGNEQFF. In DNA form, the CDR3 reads TGTGCCAGCAGCCGAGCGGGGGGGAATGAGCAGTTCTTC.

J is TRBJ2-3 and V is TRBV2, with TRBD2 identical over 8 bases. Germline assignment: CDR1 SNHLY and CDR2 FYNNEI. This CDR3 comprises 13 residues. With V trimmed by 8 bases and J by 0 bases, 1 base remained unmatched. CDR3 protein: CASRGGSTDTQYF. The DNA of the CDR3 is TGTGCCAGCCGGGGGGGTAGCACAGATACGCAGTATTTT.

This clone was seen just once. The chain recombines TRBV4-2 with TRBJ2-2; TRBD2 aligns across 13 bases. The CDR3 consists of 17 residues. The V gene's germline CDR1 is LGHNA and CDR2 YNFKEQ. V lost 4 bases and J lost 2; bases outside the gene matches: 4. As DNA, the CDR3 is TGTGCCAGCAGCCGATGGACTAGCGGGAGCAACACCGGGGAGCTGTTTTTT. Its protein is CASSRWTSGSNTGELFF.

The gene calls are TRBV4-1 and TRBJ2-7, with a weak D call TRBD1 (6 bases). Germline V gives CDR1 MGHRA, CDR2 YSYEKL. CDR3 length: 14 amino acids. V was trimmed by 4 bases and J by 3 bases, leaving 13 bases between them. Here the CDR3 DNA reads TGCGCCAGCAGCCTCGGGACATCGGGCTACGAGCAGTACTTC. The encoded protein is CASSLGTSGYEQYF.

CDR3 residues: CASSLARQGPEQYF. CDR3 sequence (DNA): TGTGCCAGCAGCTTAGCTCGGCAGGGGCCCGAGCAGTACTTC. The J gene is TRBJ2-7, the V gene TRBV7-2, with a tentative D call TRBD1 (6 bases). The V and J ends lost 0 bases and 6 bases respectively, with 12 bases between them. The germline V gene has CDR1 SGHTA and CDR2 FQGNSA. The CDR3 has 14 amino acids.

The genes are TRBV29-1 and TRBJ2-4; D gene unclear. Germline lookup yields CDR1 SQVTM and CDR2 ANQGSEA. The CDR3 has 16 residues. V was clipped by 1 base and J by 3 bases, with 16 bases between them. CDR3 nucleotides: TGCAGCGTTGAAGCACGAGGCCCCTTCGGCAAAAACATTCAGTACTTC. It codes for CSVEARGPFGKNIQYF.

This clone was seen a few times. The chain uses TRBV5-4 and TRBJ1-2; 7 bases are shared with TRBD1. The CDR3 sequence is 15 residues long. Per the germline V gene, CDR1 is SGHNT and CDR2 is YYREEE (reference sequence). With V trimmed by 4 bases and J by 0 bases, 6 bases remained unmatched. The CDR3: CASSNRDSANYGYTF. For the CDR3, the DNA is TGTGCCAGCAGCAACCGGGACAGCGCTAACTATGGCTACACCTTC.

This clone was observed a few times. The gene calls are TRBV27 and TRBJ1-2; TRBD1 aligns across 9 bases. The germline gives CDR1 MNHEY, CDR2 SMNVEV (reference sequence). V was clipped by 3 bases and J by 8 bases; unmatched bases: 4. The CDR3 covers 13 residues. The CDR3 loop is CASSLDRGTGYTF. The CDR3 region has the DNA TGTGCCAGCAGTTTGGACAGGGGAACAGGCTACACCTTC.

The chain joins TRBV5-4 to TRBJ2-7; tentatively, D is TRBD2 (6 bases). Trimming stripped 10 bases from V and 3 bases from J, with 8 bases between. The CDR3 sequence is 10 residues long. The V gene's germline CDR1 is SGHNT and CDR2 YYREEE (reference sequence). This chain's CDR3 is CAVGGYEQYF. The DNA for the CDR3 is TGTGCCGTGGGGGGCTACGAGCAGTACTTC.

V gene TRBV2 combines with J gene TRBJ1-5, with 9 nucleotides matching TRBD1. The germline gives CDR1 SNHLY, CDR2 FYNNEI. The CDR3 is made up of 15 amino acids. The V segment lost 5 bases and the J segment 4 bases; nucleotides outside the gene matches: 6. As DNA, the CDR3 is TGTGCCAGCAGTACCCAGGGACAGGGAAATCAGCCCCAGCATTTT. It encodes CASSTQGQGNQPQHF.

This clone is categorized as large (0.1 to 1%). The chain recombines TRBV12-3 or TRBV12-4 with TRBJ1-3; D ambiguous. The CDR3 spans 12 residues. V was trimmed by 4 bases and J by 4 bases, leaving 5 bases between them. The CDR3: CASSSGGNTIYF. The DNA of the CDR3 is TGTGCCAGCAGTTCGGGGGGAAACACCATATATTTT.

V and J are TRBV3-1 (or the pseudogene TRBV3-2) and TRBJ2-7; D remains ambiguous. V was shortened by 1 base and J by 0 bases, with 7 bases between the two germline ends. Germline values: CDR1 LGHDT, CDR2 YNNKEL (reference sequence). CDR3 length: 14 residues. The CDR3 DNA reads TGTGCCAGCAGCCAAGGACACCCCTCCTACGAGCAGTACTTC. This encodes CASSQGHPSYEQYF.

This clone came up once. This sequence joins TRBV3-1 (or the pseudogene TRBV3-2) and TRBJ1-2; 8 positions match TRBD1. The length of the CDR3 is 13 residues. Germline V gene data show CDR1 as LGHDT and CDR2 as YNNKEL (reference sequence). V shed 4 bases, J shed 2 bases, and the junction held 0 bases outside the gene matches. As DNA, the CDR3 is TGTGCCAGCAGCCGGACAGGGAACTATGGCTACACCTTC. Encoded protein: CASSRTGNYGYTF.

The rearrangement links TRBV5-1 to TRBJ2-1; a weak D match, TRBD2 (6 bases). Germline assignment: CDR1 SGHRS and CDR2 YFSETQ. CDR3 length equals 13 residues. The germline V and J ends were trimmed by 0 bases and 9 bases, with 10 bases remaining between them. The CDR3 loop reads CASSLGLDGEQFF. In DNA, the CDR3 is TGCGCCAGCAGCTTGGGACTAGACGGTGAGCAGTTCTTC.

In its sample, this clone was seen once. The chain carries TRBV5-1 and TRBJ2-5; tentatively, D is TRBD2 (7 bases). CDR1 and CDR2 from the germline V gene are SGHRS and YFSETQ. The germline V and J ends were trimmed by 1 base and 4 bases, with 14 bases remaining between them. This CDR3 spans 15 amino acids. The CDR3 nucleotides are TGCGCCAGCAGCTTGTGGGGGGGCCCATCAGAGACCCAGTACTTC. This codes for CASSLWGGPSETQYF.

CDR3: CASSQFAPSGRGPLAKNIQYF. CDR3 nucleotides: TGTGCCAGCAGCCAATTTGCCCCTAGCGGGAGAGGGCCTCTAGCCAAAAACATTCAGTACTTC. V gene TRBV14 combines with J gene TRBJ2-4, with 10 bases identical to TRBD2. V was pared by 2 bases and J by 0 bases, with 16 bases of the junction left unmatched. Germline lookup yields CDR1 SGHDN and CDR2 FVKESK. This CDR3 region has 21 residues.

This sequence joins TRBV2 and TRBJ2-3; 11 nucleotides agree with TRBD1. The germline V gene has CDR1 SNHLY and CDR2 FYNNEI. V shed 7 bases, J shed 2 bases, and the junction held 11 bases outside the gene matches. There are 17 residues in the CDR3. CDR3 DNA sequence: TGTGCCAGCACCCCCAGGGCGGGACAGGGGGTCACAGATACGCAGTATTTT. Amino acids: CASTPRAGQGVTDTQYF.

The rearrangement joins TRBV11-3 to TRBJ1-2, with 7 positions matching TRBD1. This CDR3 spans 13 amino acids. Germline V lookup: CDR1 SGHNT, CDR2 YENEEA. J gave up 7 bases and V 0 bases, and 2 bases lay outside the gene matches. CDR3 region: CASSLEQGSGYTF. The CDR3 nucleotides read TGTGCCAGCAGCTTAGAACAGGGGTCTGGCTACACCTTC.

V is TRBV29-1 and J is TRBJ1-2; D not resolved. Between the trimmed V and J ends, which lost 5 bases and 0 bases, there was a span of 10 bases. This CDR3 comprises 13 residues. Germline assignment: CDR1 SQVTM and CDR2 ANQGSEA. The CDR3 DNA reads TGCAGCGTTCTACGGAGTACTAACTATGGCTACACCTTC. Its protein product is CSVLRSTNYGYTF.